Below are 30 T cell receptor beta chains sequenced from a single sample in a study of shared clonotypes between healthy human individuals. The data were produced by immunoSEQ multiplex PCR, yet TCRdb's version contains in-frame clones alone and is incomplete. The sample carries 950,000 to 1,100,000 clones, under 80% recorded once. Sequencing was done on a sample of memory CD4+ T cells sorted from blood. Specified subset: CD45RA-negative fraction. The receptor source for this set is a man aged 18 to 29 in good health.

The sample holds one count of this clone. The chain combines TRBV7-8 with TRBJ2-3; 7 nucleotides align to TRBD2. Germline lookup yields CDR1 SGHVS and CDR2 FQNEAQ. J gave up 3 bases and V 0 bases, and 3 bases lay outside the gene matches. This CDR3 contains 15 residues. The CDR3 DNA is TGTGCCAGCAGCTTAGCGGGCGGGAGAACAGATACGCAGTATTTT. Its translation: CASSLAGGRTDTQYF.

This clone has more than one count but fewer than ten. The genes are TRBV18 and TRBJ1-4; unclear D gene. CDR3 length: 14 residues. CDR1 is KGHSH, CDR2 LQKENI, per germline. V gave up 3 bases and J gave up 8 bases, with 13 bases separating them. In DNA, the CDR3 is TGTGCCAGCTCACCTCGGGATGGGGAGGAAAAACTGTTTTTT. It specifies CASSPRDGEEKLFF.

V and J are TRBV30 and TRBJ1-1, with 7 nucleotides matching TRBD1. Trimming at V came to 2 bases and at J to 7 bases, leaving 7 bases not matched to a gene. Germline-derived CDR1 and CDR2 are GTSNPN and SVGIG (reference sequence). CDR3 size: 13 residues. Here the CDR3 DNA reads TGTGCCTGGAGTAACAGGGGAATAGTTGAAGCTTTCTTT. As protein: CAWSNRGIVEAFF.

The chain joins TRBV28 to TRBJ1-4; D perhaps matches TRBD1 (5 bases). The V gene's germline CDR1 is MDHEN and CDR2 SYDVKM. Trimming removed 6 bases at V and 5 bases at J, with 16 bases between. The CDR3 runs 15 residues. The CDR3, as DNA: TGTGCCAGCAGCCGATTGTTGGAGGGGAATGAAAAACTGTTTTTT. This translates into CASSRLLEGNEKLFF.

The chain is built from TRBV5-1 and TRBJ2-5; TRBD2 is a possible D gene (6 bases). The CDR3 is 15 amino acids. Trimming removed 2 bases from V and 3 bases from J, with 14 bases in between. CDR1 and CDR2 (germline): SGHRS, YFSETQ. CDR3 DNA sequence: TGCGCCAGCAGCTTCACCTCCGGGGGAGAAGAGACCCAGTACTTC. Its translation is CASSFTSGGEETQYF.

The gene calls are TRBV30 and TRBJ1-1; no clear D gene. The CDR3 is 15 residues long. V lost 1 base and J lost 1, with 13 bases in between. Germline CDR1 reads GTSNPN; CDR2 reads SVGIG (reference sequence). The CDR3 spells CAWSAFMDPNTEAFF. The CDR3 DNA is TGTGCCTGGAGTGCGTTCATGGACCCGAACACTGAAGCTTTCTTT. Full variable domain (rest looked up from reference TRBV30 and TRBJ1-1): SQTIHQWPATLVQPVGSPLSLECTVEGTSNPNLYWYRQAAGRGLQLLFYSVGIGQISSEVPQNLSASRPQDRQFILSSKKLLLSDSGFYLCAWSAFMDPNTEAFFGQGTRLTVV.

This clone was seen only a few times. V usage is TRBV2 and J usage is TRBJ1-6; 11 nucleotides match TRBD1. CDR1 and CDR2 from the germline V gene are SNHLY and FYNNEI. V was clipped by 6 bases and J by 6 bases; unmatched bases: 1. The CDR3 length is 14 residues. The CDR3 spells CASRGTGGNSPLHF. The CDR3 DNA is TGTGCCAGCAGGGGGACAGGGGGTAATTCACCCCTCCACTTT.

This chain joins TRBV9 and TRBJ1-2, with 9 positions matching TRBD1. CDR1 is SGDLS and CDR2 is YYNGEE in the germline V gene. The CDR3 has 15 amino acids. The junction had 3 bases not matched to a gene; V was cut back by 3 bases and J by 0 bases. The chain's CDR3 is CASSARTGANYGYTF. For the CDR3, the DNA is TGTGCCAGCAGCGCCCGGACAGGGGCTAACTATGGCTACACCTTC.

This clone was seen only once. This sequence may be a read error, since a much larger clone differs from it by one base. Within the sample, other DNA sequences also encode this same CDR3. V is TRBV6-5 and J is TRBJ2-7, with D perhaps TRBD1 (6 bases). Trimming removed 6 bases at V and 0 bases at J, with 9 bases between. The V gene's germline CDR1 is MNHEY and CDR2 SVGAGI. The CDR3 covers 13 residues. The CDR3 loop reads CASRRDNSYEQYF. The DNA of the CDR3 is TGTGCCAGCAGGAGGGACAACTCCTACGAGCAGTACTTC.

Here the CDR3 reads CASSLGRVGTEAFF. The CDR3 DNA follows: TGTGCCAGCAGTTTAGGCAGGGTGGGCACTGAAGCTTTCTTT. The rearrangement links TRBV28 to TRBJ1-1; tentative D call: TRBD1 (5 bases). This CDR3 spans 14 amino acids. In germline, CDR1 is MDHEN, CDR2 SYDVKM. Deletions cut 2 bases from V and 4 bases from J, with 11 bases between.

CDR3 DNA: TGTGCCAGCAGCGCCTACGAGCGGGAGTGGGACGAGCAGTACTTC. It translates to CASSAYEREWDEQYF. The chain uses TRBV9 and TRBJ2-7, with 8 bases aligning to TRBD2. J was trimmed by 5 bases and V by 3 bases; bases with no gene match: 10. The germline V gene encodes CDR1 SGDLS and CDR2 YYNGEE. This CDR3 is built from 15 residues.

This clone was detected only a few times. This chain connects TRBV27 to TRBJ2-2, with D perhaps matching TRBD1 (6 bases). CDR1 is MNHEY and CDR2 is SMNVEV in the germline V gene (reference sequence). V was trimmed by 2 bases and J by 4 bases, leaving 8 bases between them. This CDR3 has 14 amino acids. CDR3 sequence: CASSLGRGTGELFF. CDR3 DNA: TGTGCCAGCAGTTTAGGCAGGGGCACCGGGGAGCTGTTTTTT.

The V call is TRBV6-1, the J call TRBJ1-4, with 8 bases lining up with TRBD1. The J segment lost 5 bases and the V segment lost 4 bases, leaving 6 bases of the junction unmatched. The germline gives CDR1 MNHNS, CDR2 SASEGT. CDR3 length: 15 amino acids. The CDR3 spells CASSGVTGGNEKLFF. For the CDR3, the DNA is TGTGCCAGCAGTGGAGTTACAGGGGGGAATGAAAAACTGTTTTTT.

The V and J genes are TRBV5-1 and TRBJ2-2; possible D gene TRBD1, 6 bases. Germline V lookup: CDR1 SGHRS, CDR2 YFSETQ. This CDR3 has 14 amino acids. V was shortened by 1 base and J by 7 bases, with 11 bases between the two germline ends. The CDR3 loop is CASSLTGKGGELFF. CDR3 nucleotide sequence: TGCGCCAGCAGCTTGACAGGGAAAGGCGGGGAGCTGTTTTTT.

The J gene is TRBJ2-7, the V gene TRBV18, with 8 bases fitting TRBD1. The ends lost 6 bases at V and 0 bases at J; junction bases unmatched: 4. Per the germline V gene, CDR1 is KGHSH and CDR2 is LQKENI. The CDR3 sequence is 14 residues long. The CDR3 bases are TGTGCCAGCTCGACAGGGGTCCTCTCCTACGAGCAGTACTTC. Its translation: CASSTGVLSYEQYF.

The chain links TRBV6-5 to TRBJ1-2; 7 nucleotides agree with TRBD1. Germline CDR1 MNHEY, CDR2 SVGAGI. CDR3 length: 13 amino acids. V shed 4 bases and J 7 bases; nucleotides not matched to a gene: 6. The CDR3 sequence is CASSSGGLGGYTF. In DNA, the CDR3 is TGTGCCAGCAGTTCAGGGGGTCTTGGTGGCTACACCTTC.

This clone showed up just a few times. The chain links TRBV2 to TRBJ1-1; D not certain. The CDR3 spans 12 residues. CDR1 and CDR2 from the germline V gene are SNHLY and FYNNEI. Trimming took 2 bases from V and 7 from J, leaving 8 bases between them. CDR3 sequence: CASSEYQYEAFF. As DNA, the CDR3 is TGTGCCAGCAGTGAATATCAGTATGAAGCTTTCTTT.

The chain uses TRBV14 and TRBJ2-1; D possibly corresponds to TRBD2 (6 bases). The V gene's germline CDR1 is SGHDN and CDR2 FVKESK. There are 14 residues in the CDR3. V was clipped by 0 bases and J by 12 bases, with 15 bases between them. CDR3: CASSQDGLTGSQFF. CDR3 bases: TGTGCCAGCAGCCAAGATGGACTAACGGGGTCGCAGTTCTTC. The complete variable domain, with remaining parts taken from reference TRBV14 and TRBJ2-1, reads EAGVTQFPSHSVIEKGQTVTLRCDPISGHDNLYWYRRVMGKEIKFLLHFVKESKQDESGMPNNRFLAERTGGTYSTLKVQPAELEDSGVYFCASSQDGLTGSQFFGPGTRLTVL.

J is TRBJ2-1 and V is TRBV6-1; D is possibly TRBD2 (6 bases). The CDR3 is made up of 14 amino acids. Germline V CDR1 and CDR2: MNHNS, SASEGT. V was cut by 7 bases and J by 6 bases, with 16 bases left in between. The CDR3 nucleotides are TGTGCCAGCATGCCGTGGGACTTGATCAATGAGCAGTTCTTC. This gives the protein CASMPWDLINEQFF.

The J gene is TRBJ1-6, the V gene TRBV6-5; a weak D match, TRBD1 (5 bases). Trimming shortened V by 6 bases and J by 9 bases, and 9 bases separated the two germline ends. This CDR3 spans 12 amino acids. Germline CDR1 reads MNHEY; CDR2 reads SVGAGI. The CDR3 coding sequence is TGTGCCAGCAGGCAGGGTGTTTCACCCCTCCACTTT. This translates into CASRQGVSPLHF.

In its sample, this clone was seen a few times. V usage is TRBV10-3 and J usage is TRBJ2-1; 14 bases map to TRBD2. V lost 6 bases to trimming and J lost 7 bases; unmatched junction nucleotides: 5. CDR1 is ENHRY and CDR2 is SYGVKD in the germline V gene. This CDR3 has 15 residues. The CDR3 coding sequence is TGTGCCATCAGACCGGGACTAGCGGGAGTAAATGAGCAGTTCTTC. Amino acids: CAIRPGLAGVNEQFF.

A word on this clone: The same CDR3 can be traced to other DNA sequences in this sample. The chain's CDR3 is CASSALTGNTIYF. The DNA for the CDR3 is TGTGCCAGCAGCGCCCTTACTGGAAACACCATATATTTT. V gene TRBV9 combines with J gene TRBJ1-3; D is uncertain. The CDR3 totals 13 residues. Germline lookup yields CDR1 SGDLS and CDR2 YYNGEE. V was shortened by 3 bases and J by 2 bases, with 6 bases between the two germline ends.

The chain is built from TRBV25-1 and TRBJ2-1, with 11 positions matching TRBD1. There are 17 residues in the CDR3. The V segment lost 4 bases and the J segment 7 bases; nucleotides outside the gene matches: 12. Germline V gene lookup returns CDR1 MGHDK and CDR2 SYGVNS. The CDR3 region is CASSAHQGQGADNEQFF. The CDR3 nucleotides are TGTGCCAGCAGTGCCCACCAAGGACAGGGGGCAGATAATGAGCAGTTCTTC.

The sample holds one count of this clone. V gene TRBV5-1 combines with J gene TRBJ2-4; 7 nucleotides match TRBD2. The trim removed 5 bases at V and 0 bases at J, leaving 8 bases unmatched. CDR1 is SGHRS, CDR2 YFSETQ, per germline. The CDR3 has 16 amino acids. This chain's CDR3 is CASRGGTALAKNIQYF. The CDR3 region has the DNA TGCGCCAGCAGGGGGGGGACGGCCCTAGCCAAAAACATTCAGTACTTC. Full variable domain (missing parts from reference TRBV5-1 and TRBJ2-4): KAGVTQTPRYLIKTRGQQVTLSCSPISGHRSVSWYQQTPGQGLQFLFEYFSETQRNKGNFPGRFSGRQFSNSRSEMNVSTLELGDSALYLCASRGGTALAKNIQYFGAGTRLSVL.

CDR3 sequence: CAWSGGQGAEKLFF. CDR3 nucleotide sequence: TGTGCCTGGAGTGGGGGACAGGGAGCCGAAAAACTGTTTTTT. This chain connects TRBV30 to TRBJ1-4, with 9 bases matching TRBD1. The CDR3 has 14 residues. J lost 8 bases, V lost 1 base, and 5 bases had no gene match. CDR1 and CDR2 from the germline V gene are GTSNPN and SVGIG (reference sequence).

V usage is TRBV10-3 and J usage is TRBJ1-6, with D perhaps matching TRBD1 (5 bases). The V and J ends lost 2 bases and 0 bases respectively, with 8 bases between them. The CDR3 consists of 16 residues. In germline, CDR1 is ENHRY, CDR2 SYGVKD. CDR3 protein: CAISEGGYSYNSPLHF. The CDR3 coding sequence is TGTGCCATCAGTGAGGGGGGATACTCCTATAATTCACCCCTCCACTTT.

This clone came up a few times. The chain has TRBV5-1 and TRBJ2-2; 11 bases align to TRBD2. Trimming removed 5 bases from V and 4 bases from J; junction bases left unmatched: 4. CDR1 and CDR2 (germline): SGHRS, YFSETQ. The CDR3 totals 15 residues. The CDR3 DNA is TGCGCCAGCAGGCTAGCGGGAGGACCCACCGGGGAGCTGTTTTTT. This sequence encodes CASRLAGGPTGELFF.

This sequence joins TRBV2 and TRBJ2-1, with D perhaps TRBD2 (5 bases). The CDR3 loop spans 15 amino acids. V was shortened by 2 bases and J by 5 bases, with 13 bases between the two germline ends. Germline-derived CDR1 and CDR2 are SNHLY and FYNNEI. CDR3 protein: CASSETAGPNNEQFF. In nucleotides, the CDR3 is TGTGCCAGCAGTGAAACGGCGGGCCCAAACAATGAGCAGTTCTTC. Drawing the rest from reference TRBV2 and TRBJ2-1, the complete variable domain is EPEVTQTPSHQVTQMGQEVILRCVPISNHLYFYWYRQILGQKVEFLVSFYNNEISEKSEIFDDQFSVERPDGSNFTLKIRSTKLEDSAMYFCASSETAGPNNEQFFGPGTRLTVL.

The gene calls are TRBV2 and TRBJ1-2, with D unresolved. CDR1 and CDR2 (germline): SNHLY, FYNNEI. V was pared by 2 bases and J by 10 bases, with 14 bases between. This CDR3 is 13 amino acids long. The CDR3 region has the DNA TGTGCCAGCAGTGAATCGAGAATCGCAGTCTACACCTTC. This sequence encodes CASSESRIAVYTF.

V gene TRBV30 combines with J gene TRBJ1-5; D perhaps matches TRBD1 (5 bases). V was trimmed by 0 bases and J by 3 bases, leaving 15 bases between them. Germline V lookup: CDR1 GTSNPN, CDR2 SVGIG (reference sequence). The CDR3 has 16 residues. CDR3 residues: CAWSVQEGTTNQPQHF. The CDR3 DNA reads TGTGCCTGGAGTGTACAGGAGGGGACTACCAATCAGCCCCAGCATTTT.